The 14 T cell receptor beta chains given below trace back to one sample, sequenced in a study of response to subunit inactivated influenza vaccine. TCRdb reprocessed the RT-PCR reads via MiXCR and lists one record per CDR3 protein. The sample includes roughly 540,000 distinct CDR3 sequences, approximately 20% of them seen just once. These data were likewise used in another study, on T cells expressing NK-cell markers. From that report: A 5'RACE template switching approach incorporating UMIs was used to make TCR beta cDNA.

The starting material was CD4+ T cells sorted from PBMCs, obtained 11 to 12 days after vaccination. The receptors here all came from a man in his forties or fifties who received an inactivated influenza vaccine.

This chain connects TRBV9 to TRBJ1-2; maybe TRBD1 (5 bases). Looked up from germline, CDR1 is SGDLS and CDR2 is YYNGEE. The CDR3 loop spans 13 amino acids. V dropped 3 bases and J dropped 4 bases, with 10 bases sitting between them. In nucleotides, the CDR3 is TGTGCCAGCAGCGAGGGACTATCCTATGGCTACACCTTC. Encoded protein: CASSEGLSYGYTF.

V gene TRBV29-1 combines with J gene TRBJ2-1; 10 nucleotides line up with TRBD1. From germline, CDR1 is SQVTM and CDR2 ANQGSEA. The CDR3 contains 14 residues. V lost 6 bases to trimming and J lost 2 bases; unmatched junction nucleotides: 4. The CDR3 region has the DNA TGCAGCGTCGACGGGACAGGGGCCTACAATGAGCAGTTCTTC. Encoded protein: CSVDGTGAYNEQFF.

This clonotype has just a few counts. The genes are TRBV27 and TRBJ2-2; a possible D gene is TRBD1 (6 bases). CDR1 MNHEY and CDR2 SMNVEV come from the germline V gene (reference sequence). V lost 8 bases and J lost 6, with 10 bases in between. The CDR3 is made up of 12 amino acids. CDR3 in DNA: TGTGCCAGCTGGGCAGGGGCCGGGGAGCTGTTTTTT. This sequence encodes CASWAGAGELFF.

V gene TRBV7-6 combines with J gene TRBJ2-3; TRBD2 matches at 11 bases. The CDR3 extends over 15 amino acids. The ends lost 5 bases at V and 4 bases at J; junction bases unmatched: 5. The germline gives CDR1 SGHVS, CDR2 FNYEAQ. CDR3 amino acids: CASSVSGGAPDTQYF. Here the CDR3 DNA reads TGTGCCAGCAGCGTTAGCGGGGGGGCCCCAGATACGCAGTATTTT.

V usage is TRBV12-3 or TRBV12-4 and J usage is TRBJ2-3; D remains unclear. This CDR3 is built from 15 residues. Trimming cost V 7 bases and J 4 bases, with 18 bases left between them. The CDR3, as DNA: TGTGCCAGCACCCGAAGATCTCGGGTGGCAGATACGCAGTATTTT. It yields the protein CASTRRSRVADTQYF.

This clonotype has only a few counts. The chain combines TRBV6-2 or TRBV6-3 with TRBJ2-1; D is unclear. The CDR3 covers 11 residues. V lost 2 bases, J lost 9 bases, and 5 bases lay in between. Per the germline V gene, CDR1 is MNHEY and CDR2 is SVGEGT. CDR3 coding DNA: TGTGCCAGCAGTTACGAGGCTGAGCAGTTCTTC. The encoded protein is CASSYEAEQFF.

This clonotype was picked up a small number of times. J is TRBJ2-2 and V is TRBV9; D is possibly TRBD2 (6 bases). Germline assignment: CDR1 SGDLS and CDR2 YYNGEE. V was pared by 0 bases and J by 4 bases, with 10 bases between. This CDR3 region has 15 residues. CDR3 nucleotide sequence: TGTGCCAGCAGCGTAGCGGGAGCGGGCACCGGGGAGCTGTTTTTT. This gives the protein CASSVAGAGTGELFF. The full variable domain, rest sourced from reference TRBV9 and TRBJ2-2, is DSGVTQTPKHLITATGQRVTLRCSPRSGDLSVYWYQQSLDQGLQFLIQYYNGEERAKGNILERFSAQQFPDLHSELNLSSLELGDSALYFCASSVAGAGTGELFFGEGSRLTVL.

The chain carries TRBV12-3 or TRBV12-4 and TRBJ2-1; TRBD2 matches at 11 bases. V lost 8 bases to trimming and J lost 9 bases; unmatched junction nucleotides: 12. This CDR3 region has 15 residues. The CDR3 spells CASCSGTSGSGEQFF. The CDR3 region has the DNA TGTGCCAGCTGCTCCGGGACTAGCGGTAGCGGTGAGCAGTTCTTC.

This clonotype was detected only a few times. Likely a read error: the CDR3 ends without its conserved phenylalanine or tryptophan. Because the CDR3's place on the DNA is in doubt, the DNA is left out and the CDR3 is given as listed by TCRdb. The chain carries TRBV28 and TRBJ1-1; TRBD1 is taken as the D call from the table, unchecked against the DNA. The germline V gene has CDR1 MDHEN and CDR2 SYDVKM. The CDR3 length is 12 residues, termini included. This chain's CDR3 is CASSLTGLMSWT.

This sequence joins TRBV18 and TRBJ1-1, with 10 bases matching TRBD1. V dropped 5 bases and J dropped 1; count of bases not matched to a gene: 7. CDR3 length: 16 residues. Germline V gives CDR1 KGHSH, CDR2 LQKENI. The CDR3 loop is CASSAGTGVANTEAFF. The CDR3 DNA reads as TGTGCCAGCTCAGCCGGGACAGGGGTTGCGAACACTGAAGCTTTCTTT.

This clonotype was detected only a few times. CDR3 bases: TGCGCCAGCAGCCCGGTGGGGGGGGCGAACACCGGGGAGCTGTTTTTT. Its protein is CASSPVGGANTGELFF. The chain recombines TRBV5-1 with TRBJ2-2; 7 bases match TRBD2. Germline-derived CDR1 and CDR2 are SGHRS and YFSETQ. CDR3 length: 16 amino acids. V shed 4 bases, J shed 0 bases, and the junction held 6 bases outside the gene matches.

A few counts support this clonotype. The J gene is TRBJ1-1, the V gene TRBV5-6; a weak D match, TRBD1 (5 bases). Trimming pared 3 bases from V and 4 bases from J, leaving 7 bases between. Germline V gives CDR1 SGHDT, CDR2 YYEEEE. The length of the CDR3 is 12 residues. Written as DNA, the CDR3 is TGTGCCAGCAGCTGGGGGGGCACTGAAGCTTTCTTT. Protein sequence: CASSWGGTEAFF.

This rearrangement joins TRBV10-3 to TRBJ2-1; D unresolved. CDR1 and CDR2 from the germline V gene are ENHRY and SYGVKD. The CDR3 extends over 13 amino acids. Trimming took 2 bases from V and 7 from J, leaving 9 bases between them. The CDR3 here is CAISERSLNEQFF. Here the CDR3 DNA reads TGTGCCATCAGTGAGCGGAGCCTGAATGAGCAGTTCTTC.

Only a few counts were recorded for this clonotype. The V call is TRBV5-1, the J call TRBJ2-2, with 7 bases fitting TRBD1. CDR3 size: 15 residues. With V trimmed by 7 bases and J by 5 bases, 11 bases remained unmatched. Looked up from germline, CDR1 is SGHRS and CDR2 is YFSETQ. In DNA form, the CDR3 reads TGCGCCAGCCTCTCACAGGGGAATCCAACCGGGGAGCTGTTTTTT. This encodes CASLSQGNPTGELFF.